These 14 T cell receptor beta chains were all obtained from the same sample, sequenced in a study of blood T cell repertoires in COVID-19 (dated by TCRdb to the early 2020s). Library preparation was by the immunoSEQ multiplex PCR assay. TCRdb obtained this table from immuneACCESS and retained in-frame rearrangements with V and J assigned. These tables miss some clones; where compared with another copy, unresolved V genes account for less than half of the shortfall, and the remainder is unexplained. In all, the sample holds about 410,000 clones, and roughly 90% of those were seen once. The biggest ten clones account for 1.5% to 1.9% of the sample. The sample consisted of peripheral blood. Receptors were obtained from a woman aged 40 to 49 with COVID-19, enrolled during active disease.

This chain joins TRBV11-2 and TRBJ1-3, with D unresolved. CDR1 is SGHAT, CDR2 FQNNGV, per germline. The CDR3 consists of 15 residues. V was clipped by 5 bases and J by 2 bases, with 13 bases between them. As DNA, the CDR3 is TGTGCCAGCAGCCTGCGTGCTCCTACTGGAAACACCATATATTTT. It encodes CASSLRAPTGNTIYF. The full variable domain, its missing parts supplied by reference TRBV11-2 and TRBJ1-3, is EAGVAQSPRYKIIEKRQSVAFWCNPISGHATLYWYQQILGQGPKLLIQFQNNGVVDDSQLPKDRFSAERLKGVDSTLKIQPAKLEDSAVYLCASSLRAPTGNTIYFGEGSWLTVV.

This chain joins TRBV19 and TRBJ1-4, with D hard to call. Germline V gene data show CDR1 as LNHDA and CDR2 as SQIVND (reference sequence). The CDR3 length is 17 residues. Trimming took 2 bases from V and 2 from J, leaving 15 bases between them. In DNA, the CDR3 is TGTGCCAGTAGTATAAGGACCGCGGGCTTCACTAATGAAAAACTGTTTTTT. The encoded protein is CASSIRTAGFTNEKLFF.

This clone was recorded only once. The J gene is TRBJ1-1, the V gene TRBV30, with D perhaps TRBD1 (5 bases). The CDR3 sequence is 13 residues long. The germline gives CDR1 GTSNPN, CDR2 SVGIG (reference sequence). V was cut by 3 bases and J by 1 base, with 9 bases left in between. The CDR3 sequence: CAWSRASNTEAFF. CDR3 nucleotide sequence: TGTGCCTGGAGCAGGGCGTCGAACACTGAAGCTTTCTTT. The full variable domain, rest sourced from reference TRBV30 and TRBJ1-1, is SQTIHQWPATLVQPVGSPLSLECTVEGTSNPNLYWYRQAAGRGLQLLFYSVGIGQISSEVPQNLSASRPQDRQFILSSKKLLLSDSGFYLCAWSRASNTEAFFGQGTRLTVV.

The chain links TRBV7-9 to TRBJ1-5; D remains ambiguous. The V gene lost 5 bases and the J gene lost 3 bases, with 5 bases spanning the gap. Germline CDR1 SEHNR, CDR2 FQNEAQ (reference sequence). The CDR3 sequence is 12 residues long. CDR3 loop: CASSTPNQPQHF. In nucleotides, the CDR3 is TGTGCCAGCAGCACACCCAATCAGCCCCAGCATTTT.

V gene TRBV3-1 (or the pseudogene TRBV3-2) combines with J gene TRBJ1-2; D not resolved. Germline CDR1 reads LGHDT; CDR2 reads YNNKEL (reference sequence). V lost 0 bases and J lost 8, with 13 bases in between. The CDR3 has 14 residues. The CDR3, as DNA: TGTGCCAGCAGCCAAGAGTCGTATTCTGGCGGCTACACCTTC. Protein sequence: CASSQESYSGGYTF.

This chain links TRBV29-1 with TRBJ2-5; TRBD1 aligns across 7 bases. The CDR3 is made up of 13 amino acids. V was pared by 5 bases and J by 1 base, with 4 bases of the junction left unmatched. From germline, CDR1 is SQVTM and CDR2 ANQGSEA. The CDR3 loop is CSVTGTAQETQYF. The CDR3 DNA reads as TGCAGCGTTACCGGGACAGCCCAAGAGACCCAGTACTTC. Based on the CDR3 plus reference TRBV29-1 and TRBJ2-5, the full variable domain is SAVISQKPSRDICQRGTSLTIQCQVDSQVTMMFWYRQQPGQSLTLIATANQGSEATYESGFVIDKFPISRPNLTFSTLTVSNMSPEDSSIYLCSVTGTAQETQYFGPGTRLLVL.

The chain uses TRBV12-3 or TRBV12-4 and TRBJ1-6, with D perhaps matching TRBD1 (5 bases). V lost 3 bases and J lost 10, with 10 bases in between. This CDR3 comprises 13 residues. The CDR3 here is CASSFGGGSPLHF. For the CDR3, the DNA is TGTGCCAGCAGTTTCGGGGGAGGGTCACCCCTCCACTTT.

V usage is TRBV11-3 and J usage is TRBJ2-2; 13 positions agree with TRBD2. Trimming cost V 5 bases and J 5 bases; bases outside gene matches: 8. This CDR3 comprises 17 residues. Looked up from germline, CDR1 is SGHNT and CDR2 is YENEEA. CDR3 DNA sequence: TGTGCCAGCAGCCCCACTAGCGGGGGGGCGGATACCGGGGAGCTGTTTTTT. Amino acid sequence: CASSPTSGGADTGELFF.

This clone was seen a few times. V gene TRBV28 combines with J gene TRBJ2-7; 7 nucleotides align to TRBD2. The CDR3 totals 14 residues. Germline CDR1 reads MDHEN; CDR2 reads SYDVKM. V lost 8 bases to trimming and J lost 7 bases; unmatched junction nucleotides: 14. This CDR3 reads CASGILAGEGEQYF. The CDR3 DNA follows: TGTGCCAGCGGAATCCTCGCGGGAGAGGGGGAGCAGTACTTC. Full variable domain (outside the CDR3, taken from reference TRBV28 and TRBJ2-7): DVKVTQSSRYLVKRTGEKVFLECVQDMDHENMFWYRQDPGLGLRLIYFSYDVKMKEKGDIPEGYSVSREKKERFSLILESASTNQTSMYLCASGILAGEGEQYFGPGTRLTVT.

The gene calls are TRBV12-3 or TRBV12-4 and TRBJ1-5; D ambiguous. The CDR3 has 12 residues. V shed 3 bases and J shed 9 bases, with 9 bases lying between them. The CDR3 is CASSFPRGPQHF. The CDR3 coding sequence is TGTGCCAGCAGTTTCCCCCGGGGGCCCCAGCATTTT.

The chain has TRBV5-6 and TRBJ1-5, with 8 positions matching TRBD1. After removal of 1 base from V and 4 bases from J, the junction contained 7 bases not matched to a gene. The CDR3 totals 16 residues. Germline-derived CDR1 and CDR2 are SGHDT and YYEEEE. CDR3 in amino acids: CASSLNRGGPNQPQHF. CDR3 DNA: TGTGCCAGCAGCTTGAACAGGGGGGGCCCTAATCAGCCCCAGCATTTT. The whole variable domain, remainder taken from reference TRBV5-6 and TRBJ1-5, is DAGVTQSPTHLIKTRGQQVTLRCSPKSGHDTVSWYQQALGQGPQFIFQYYEEEERQRGNFPDRFSGHQFPNYSSELNVNALLLGDSALYLCASSLNRGGPNQPQHFGDGTRLSIL.

The chain uses TRBV4-1 and TRBJ2-1, with D tentatively TRBD2 (6 bases). The V gene lost 1 base and the J gene lost 1 base, with 11 bases spanning the gap. Looked up from germline, CDR1 is MGHRA and CDR2 is YSYEKL. CDR3 length: 16 residues. The CDR3 here is CASSQVRGGSYNEQFF. CDR3 coding DNA: TGCGCCAGCAGCCAAGTGCGGGGAGGTTCCTACAATGAGCAGTTCTTC.

J is TRBJ1-1 and V is TRBV6-6, with a weak D call TRBD1 (6 bases). The CDR3 runs to 13 residues. The V end was cut by 9 bases, the J end by 1 base, with 12 bases between. Per the germline V gene, CDR1 is MNHNY and CDR2 is SVGAGI (reference sequence). The DNA for the CDR3 is TGTGCCAGTAGGGACACTTCGAACACTGAAGCTTTCTTT. It encodes CASRDTSNTEAFF.

This chain uses TRBV13 with TRBJ2-2; weak D call: TRBD2 (6 bases). This CDR3 comprises 16 residues. V was cut by 5 bases and J by 3 bases, with 16 bases left in between. Germline CDR1 PRHDT, CDR2 FYEKMQ (reference sequence). The CDR3 is CASSPTLEGYTGELFF. The CDR3 DNA is TGTGCCAGCAGCCCTACCTTGGAGGGTTACACCGGGGAGCTGTTTTTT. The variable domain in full, with the rest retrieved from reference TRBV13 and TRBJ2-2, is AAGVIQSPRHLIKEKRETATLKCYPIPRHDTVYWYQQGPGQDPQFLISFYEKMQSDKGSIPDRFSAQQFSDYHSELNMSSLELGDSALYFCASSPTLEGYTGELFFGEGSRLTVL.